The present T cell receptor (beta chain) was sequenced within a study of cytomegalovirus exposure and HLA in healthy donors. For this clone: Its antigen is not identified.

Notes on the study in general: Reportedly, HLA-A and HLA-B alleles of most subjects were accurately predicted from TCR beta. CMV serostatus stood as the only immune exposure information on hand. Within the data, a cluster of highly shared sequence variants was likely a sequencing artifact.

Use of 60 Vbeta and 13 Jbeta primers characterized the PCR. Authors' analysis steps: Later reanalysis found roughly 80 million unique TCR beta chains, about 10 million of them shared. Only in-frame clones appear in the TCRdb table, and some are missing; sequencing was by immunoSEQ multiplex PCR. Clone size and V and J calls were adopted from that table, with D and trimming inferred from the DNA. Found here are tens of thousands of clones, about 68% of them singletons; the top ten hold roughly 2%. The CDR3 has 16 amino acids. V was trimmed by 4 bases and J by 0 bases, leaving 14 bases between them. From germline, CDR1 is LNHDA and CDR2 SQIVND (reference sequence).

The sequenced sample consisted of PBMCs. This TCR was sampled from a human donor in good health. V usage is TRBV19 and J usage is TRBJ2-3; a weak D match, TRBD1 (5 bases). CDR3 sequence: CASSTTDSPSTDTQYF. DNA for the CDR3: TGTGCCAGTAGTACGACAGACAGCCCTAGCACAGATACGCAGTATTTT.